This TCR beta chain is drawn from a study of cytomegalovirus exposure and HLA in healthy donors. Turning to the study itself: Both the approximately 130 validation repertoires and the 600 to 700 first-cohort repertoires used the same platform, as reported by a later analysis.

Unmatched junction bases numbered 6, after V lost 3 bases and J lost 1 base. This CDR3 is built from 17 residues. Germline V CDR1 and CDR2: SGHAT, FQNNGV. Assay: immunoSEQ multiplex PCR; the TCRdb copy retains only in-frame clones and omits some. The table has some 41,000 clones, 80% to 95% seen once. The receptor was derived from a woman aged 18-35 years in good health and CMV-seronegative. This rearrangement joins TRBV11-2 to TRBJ2-1; TRBD2 matches 10 bases. Sequencing used PBMCs. CDR3 nucleotide sequence: TGTGCCAGCAGCTTTATAGCGGGGGGCATTTCCTACAATGAGCAGTTCTTC. Its protein is CASSFIAGGISYNEQFF.